Presented here are 19 T cell receptor beta chains from one specimen sequenced in a study of low-dose radiotherapy and immunotherapy resistance in tumors. TRAV- and TRBV-specific primers primed first-strand cDNA, covering alpha and beta chains. Using a constant-region primer together with a V-primer adapter, TCRs were subjected to about 18 PCR cycles of amplification. Via MiXCR, TCRdb re-called the reads, giving one row per CDR3 protein. The sample gives 70,000 to 90,000 distinct CDR3 sequences, over 15% of which show up once; 2.8% is in the top ten. This sample's time point: before trial treatment. Sequencing was performed on PBMCs, taken before treatment. These receptors were taken from a male donor with prostate cancer.

This clonotype has ten or more counts. The rearrangement links TRBV14 to TRBJ2-1; weak D call: TRBD2 (6 bases). This CDR3 contains 13 residues. Trimming removed 3 bases from V and 3 bases from J, with 6 bases in between. CDR1 and CDR2 (germline): SGHDN, FVKESK. The CDR3 here is CASSQRGYNEQFF. CDR3 coding DNA: TGTGCCAGCAGCCAGCGGGGCTACAATGAGCAGTTCTTC. The full variable domain, in which reference TRBV14 and TRBJ2-1 provide the parts outside the CDR3, is EAGVTQFPSHSVIEKGQTVTLRCDPISGHDNLYWYRRVMGKEIKFLLHFVKESKQDESGMPNNRFLAERTGGTYSTLKVQPAELEDSGVYFCASSQRGYNEQFFGPGTRLTVL.

This clonotype has ten or more counts. V is TRBV5-1 and J is TRBJ2-6; D is possibly TRBD2 (6 bases). This CDR3 has 17 residues. Trimming shortened V by 2 bases and J by 2 bases, and 14 bases separated the two germline ends. From germline, CDR1 is SGHRS and CDR2 YFSETQ. CDR3 sequence (DNA): TGCGCCAGCAGCTTATCTACGGGGGAGACTGGGGCCAACGTCCTGACTTTC. It encodes CASSLSTGETGANVLTF. Supplemented by reference TRBV5-1 and TRBJ2-6, the full variable domain reads KAGVTQTPRYLIKTRGQQVTLSCSPISGHRSVSWYQQTPGQGLQFLFEYFSETQRNKGNFPGRFSGRQFSNSRSEMNVSTLELGDSALYLCASSLSTGETGANVLTFGAGSRLTVL.

This clonotype has a count of ten or more. The genes are TRBV11-1 and TRBJ2-5, with a tentative D call TRBD1 (5 bases). The CDR3 contains 15 residues. V dropped 5 bases and J dropped 5 bases, with 18 bases sitting between them. Germline V gene sequence: CDR1 SGHAT, CDR2 FQDESV (reference sequence). The CDR3 here is CASSPVGRARETQYF. CDR3 bases: TGTGCCAGCAGCCCGGTGGGCAGGGCTAGGGAGACCCAGTACTTC.

This clonotype was counted at least ten times. The J gene is TRBJ1-2, the V gene TRBV11-2; 7 positions match TRBD1. V was pared by 5 bases and J by 7 bases, with 13 bases of the junction left unmatched. Germline V gene data show CDR1 as SGHAT and CDR2 as FQNNGV. This CDR3 spans 15 amino acids. The CDR3 here is CASSQFGRQGFGYTF. The CDR3 coding sequence is TGTGCCAGCAGCCAATTCGGAAGACAGGGCTTTGGCTACACCTTC.

The chain employs TRBV6-5 and TRBJ1-1; the D is unclear. CDR1 and CDR2 (germline): MNHEY, SVGAGI. This CDR3 has 12 amino acids. V lost 8 bases and J 4 bases, leaving 11 bases between the germline ends. The CDR3 here is CASAMRGTEAFF. The CDR3 DNA reads TGTGCCAGCGCCATGCGGGGCACTGAAGCTTTCTTT.

The sample holds many counts of this clonotype. This sequence joins TRBV11-2 and TRBJ1-6; D possibly corresponds to TRBD1 (5 bases). There are 15 residues in the CDR3. In germline, CDR1 is SGHAT, CDR2 FQNNGV. Trimming left V 6 bases short and J 7 bases short, with 16 bases between. Here the CDR3 reads CASRTRDLGNSPLHF. The CDR3, as DNA: TGTGCCAGCAGAACCCGGGACCTCGGAAATTCACCCCTCCACTTT.

The CDR3 nucleotides read TGTGCCAGCAGCCAAGATGACAGGGGCACAGATACGCAGTATTTT. Its protein is CASSQDDRGTDTQYF. The chain has TRBV14 and TRBJ2-3; the match to TRBD1 covers 7 bases. Germline CDR1 SGHDN, CDR2 FVKESK. V shed 0 bases, J shed 1 base, and the junction held 1 base outside the gene matches. This CDR3 has 15 residues. The full variable domain, rest sourced from reference TRBV14 and TRBJ2-3, is EAGVTQFPSHSVIEKGQTVTLRCDPISGHDNLYWYRRVMGKEIKFLLHFVKESKQDESGMPNNRFLAERTGGTYSTLKVQPAELEDSGVYFCASSQDDRGTDTQYFGPGTRLTVL.

This clonotype was observed many times. The V gene is TRBV13, the J gene TRBJ2-2, with a possible D match to TRBD1 (6 bases). Trimming stripped 4 bases from V and 2 bases from J, with 11 bases between. The CDR3 is made up of 15 amino acids. Germline V lookup: CDR1 PRHDT, CDR2 FYEKMQ (reference sequence). CDR3 in DNA: TGTGCCAGCAGCTCCGGACAGTATAACACCGGGGAGCTGTTTTTT. Residues: CASSSGQYNTGELFF.

This clonotype was seen ten or more times. The J gene is TRBJ2-3, the V gene TRBV7-9; TRBD1 matches at 10 bases. CDR1 is SEHNR and CDR2 is FQNEAQ in the germline V gene (reference sequence). The V and J ends lost 4 bases and 4 bases, in that order; junction bases with no gene match: 2. This CDR3 has 14 residues. CDR3 loop: CASSSGTGADTQYF. As DNA, the CDR3 is TGTGCCAGCAGCTCCGGGACAGGGGCAGATACGCAGTATTTT.

This clonotype turned up a few times. The V and J genes are TRBV5-8 and TRBJ1-1; the match to TRBD1 covers 8 bases. This CDR3 region has 15 residues. J gave up 0 bases and V 6 bases, and 7 bases lay outside the gene matches. CDR1 SGHTS and CDR2 YDEGEE come from the germline V gene. The CDR3 region is CASTQGAGMNTEAFF. CDR3 nucleotide sequence: TGTGCCAGCACCCAGGGGGCAGGAATGAACACTGAAGCTTTCTTT.

This clonotype occurred many times. This sequence joins TRBV9 and TRBJ2-2; TRBD1 matches 8 bases. The CDR3 has 17 residues. CDR1 is SGDLS, CDR2 YYNGEE, per germline. J lost 0 bases, V lost 2 bases, and 6 bases had no gene match. CDR3 in DNA: TGTGCCAGCAGCGTCCGACAGGGGACATCGAACACCGGGGAGCTGTTTTTT. Its translation: CASSVRQGTSNTGELFF.

This clonotype showed up many times. This chain links TRBV7-6 with TRBJ2-7; possibly TRBD1 for D (6 bases). The CDR3 totals 14 residues. V gave up 4 bases and J gave up 2 bases, with 12 bases separating them. CDR1 and CDR2 from the germline V gene are SGHVS and FNYEAQ. The CDR3 is CASSSNREPYEQYF. The CDR3 bases are TGTGCCAGCAGCTCAAACAGGGAACCCTACGAGCAGTACTTC.

Many counts were recorded for this clonotype. The V gene is TRBV7-6, the J gene TRBJ2-2; D perhaps matches TRBD2 (5 bases). The germline CDR1 and CDR2 sequences are SGHVS and FNYEAQ. V was cut by 2 bases and J by 6 bases, with 7 bases left in between. This CDR3 comprises 13 residues. DNA of the CDR3: TGTGCCAGCAGCTTAACAGCGGCCGGGGAGCTGTTTTTT. Its protein product is CASSLTAAGELFF. Combining the CDR3 with reference TRBV7-6 and TRBJ2-2 gives the whole variable domain GAGVSQSPRYKVTKRGQDVALRCDPISGHVSLYWYRQALGQGPEFLTYFNYEAQQDKSGLPNDRFSAERPEGSISTLTIQRTEQRDSAMYRCASSLTAAGELFFGEGSRLTVL.

There are many counts of this clonotype. The rearrangement links TRBV3-1 to TRBJ2-7, with TRBD2 identical over 10 bases. The length of the CDR3 is 15 residues. With V trimmed by 4 bases and J by 3 bases, 6 bases remained unmatched. Germline-derived CDR1 and CDR2 are LGHDT and YNNKEL (reference sequence). DNA of the CDR3: TGTGCCAGCAGCCGAACCGCTAGCGGGGGCTACGAGCAGTACTTC. It encodes CASSRTASGGYEQYF.

This clonotype was recorded at least ten times. The CDR3 is CASRRGRGEYNEQFF. CDR3 DNA sequence: TGTGCCAGCAGGCGGGGGCGGGGGGAATACAATGAGCAGTTCTTC. The V call is TRBV12-3 or TRBV12-4, the J call TRBJ2-1; TRBD2 matches 8 bases. V was clipped by 6 bases and J by 4 bases; unmatched bases: 8. CDR3 length: 15 amino acids.

This clonotype has a count of ten or more. This rearrangement joins TRBV14 to TRBJ2-5; 7 bases map to TRBD1. This CDR3 has 14 amino acids. V dropped 4 bases and J dropped 5; count of bases not matched to a gene: 7. Looked up from germline, CDR1 is SGHDN and CDR2 is FVKESK. The CDR3 protein is CASSRDSAVETQYF. Here the CDR3 DNA reads TGTGCCAGCAGCCGGGACAGCGCGGTGGAGACCCAGTACTTC.

This clonotype showed up many times. The chain joins TRBV6-6 to TRBJ2-7; the match to TRBD2 covers 8 bases. V dropped 7 bases and J dropped 10; count of bases not matched to a gene: 9. From germline, CDR1 is MNHNY and CDR2 SVGAGI (reference sequence). The CDR3 spans 12 residues. CDR3 loop: CASTRGGDFQYF. The DNA for the CDR3 is TGTGCCAGCACCCGGGGGGGAGACTTTCAGTACTTC.

The gene calls are TRBV5-5 and TRBJ2-3; 10 bases line up with TRBD1. The CDR3 covers 16 residues. V shed 6 bases, J shed 2 bases, and the junction held 9 bases outside the gene matches. Per the germline V gene, CDR1 is SGHKS and CDR2 is YYEKEE (reference sequence). In DNA, the CDR3 is TGTGCCAGCATCCCCGGGACAGGGGACCCCACAGATACGCAGTATTTT. It specifies CASIPGTGDPTDTQYF. Looking up the rest from reference TRBV5-5 and TRBJ2-3 gives the full variable domain: DAGVTQSPTHLIKTRGQQVTLRCSPISGHKSVSWYQQVLGQGPQFIFQYYEKEERGRGNFPDRFSARQFPNYSSELNVNALLLGDSALYLCASIPGTGDPTDTQYFGPGTRLTVL.

This clonotype was seen at least ten times. The V call is TRBV20-1, the J call TRBJ1-5; TRBD1 is a possible D gene (5 bases). The V end lost 0 bases, the J end lost 5 bases, and 8 bases lay between the germline ends. CDR1 is DFQATT and CDR2 is SNEGSKA in the germline V gene (reference sequence). This CDR3 has 13 residues. CDR3 sequence: CSAREGGDQPQHF. In DNA, the CDR3 is TGCAGTGCTAGAGAGGGGGGGGATCAGCCCCAGCATTTT.